The 27 T cell receptor beta chains reported below all come from one sample, sequenced in a study of PD-L1 blockade in urothelial cancer. Profiled with immunoSEQ multiplex PCR; TCRdb holds only in-frame clones, not every one. The table lists some 77,000 clones, 87% of them singletons. Sample: PBMCs, taken around atezolizumab (anti-PD-L1) treatment. Source of these receptors: a woman in her seventies with urothelial cancer.

The gene calls are TRBV2 and TRBJ1-2; 9 nucleotides match TRBD1. The V and J ends lost 6 bases and 8 bases, in that order; junction bases with no gene match: 7. Germline CDR1 reads SNHLY; CDR2 reads FYNNEI. The CDR3 runs 13 residues. The CDR3 bases are TGTGCCAGCAGCGGGGGACAGGGAAGAGGCTACACCTTC. It translates to CASSGGQGRGYTF.

J is TRBJ2-7 and V is TRBV11-3, with TRBD2 identical over 13 bases. Trimming at V came to 3 bases and at J to 6 bases, leaving 5 bases not matched to a gene. CDR1 and CDR2 from the germline V gene are SGHNT and YENEEA. The CDR3 loop spans 15 amino acids. The DNA for the CDR3 is TGTGCCAGCAGCTTGACGGGACTAGCGGGAAGCGAGCAGTACTTC. This codes for CASSLTGLAGSEQYF.

The gene calls are TRBV5-6 and TRBJ2-4; D is uncertain. This CDR3 has 14 residues. V was shortened by 4 bases and J by 0 bases, with 8 bases between the two germline ends. CDR1 and CDR2 (germline): SGHDT, YYEEEE. This CDR3 is CASSLYGAKNIQYF. The CDR3 DNA reads TGTGCCAGCAGCCTATATGGAGCCAAAAACATTCAGTACTTC.

This clone has only one observation. The chain combines TRBV18 with TRBJ2-7, with 9 nucleotides matching TRBD1. The CDR3 has 16 residues. Germline V gene lookup returns CDR1 KGHSH and CDR2 LQKENI. The V and J ends lost 3 bases and 4 bases, in that order; junction bases with no gene match: 10. The CDR3 loop reads CASSPIPGTGKYEQYF. The DNA for the CDR3 is TGTGCCAGCTCACCTATACCCGGGACAGGGAAGTACGAGCAGTACTTC. Filled out from reference TRBV18 and TRBJ2-7, the complete variable domain reads NAGVMQNPRHLVRRRGQEARLRCSPMKGHSHVYWYRQLPEEGLKFMVYLQKENIIDESGMPKERFSAEFPKEGPSILRIQQVVRGDSAAYFCASSPIPGTGKYEQYFGPGTRLTVT.

This clone was seen many times. The CDR3: CASSSSRLGQGAGGYTF. DNA of the CDR3: TGTGCCAGCAGCTCTTCCCGATTGGGACAGGGGGCTGGTGGCTACACCTTC. The chain couples TRBV11-2 to TRBJ1-2, with 12 bases fitting TRBD1. Germline CDR1 and CDR2: SGHAT and FQNNGV. Losses at the gene ends were 4 bases for V and 7 bases for J; bases not matched to a gene: 13. The CDR3 is made up of 17 amino acids.

The chain combines TRBV9 with TRBJ1-6; the D gene is possibly TRBD1 (5 bases). Per germline, CDR1 SGDLS and CDR2 YYNGEE. This CDR3 is built from 15 residues. Trimming took 0 bases from V and 10 from J, leaving 14 bases between them. The CDR3 bases are TGTGCCAGCAGCGTAGGGGGGGGGTCCAGCTCACCCCTCCACTTT. Encoded protein: CASSVGGGSSSPLHF.

This clone was counted once. V and J are TRBV11-2 and TRBJ1-1; 7 bases are a match to TRBD1. CDR1 and CDR2 (germline): SGHAT, FQNNGV. The CDR3 loop spans 16 amino acids. V lost 2 bases and J lost 5; bases outside the gene matches: 11. Written as DNA, the CDR3 is TGTGCCAGCAGCTTATGGAAGCAGGGGGAAAGAACTGAAGCTTTCTTT. Its protein product is CASSLWKQGERTEAFF.

This chain links TRBV18 with TRBJ1-1, with 8 bases identical to TRBD1. Per the germline V gene, CDR1 is KGHSH and CDR2 is LQKENI. The CDR3 is made up of 16 amino acids. With V trimmed by 6 bases and J by 5 bases, 14 bases remained unmatched. This CDR3 reads CASSLGQGMGRTEAFF. The CDR3 DNA reads TGTGCCAGCTCCCTCGGACAGGGAATGGGGAGGACTGAAGCTTTCTTT.

The rearrangement joins TRBV4-2 to TRBJ2-5, with 14 bases fitting TRBD2. V lost 1 base, J lost 0 bases, and 10 bases stayed unmatched. This CDR3 comprises 20 residues. The germline V gene has CDR1 LGHNA and CDR2 YNFKEQ. This CDR3 reads CASSQGLAGGSSYNQETQYF. The CDR3, as DNA: TGTGCCAGCAGCCAAGGACTAGCGGGAGGGTCCTCCTACAACCAAGAGACCCAGTACTTC.

The chain uses TRBV13 and TRBJ2-7; TRBD2 matches 8 bases. The J segment lost 1 base and the V segment lost 6 bases, leaving 5 bases of the junction unmatched. Germline CDR1 reads PRHDT; CDR2 reads FYEKMQ (reference sequence). The CDR3 is 14 amino acids. The CDR3 sequence is CASSTGLESYEQYF. As DNA, the CDR3 is TGTGCCAGCAGTACGGGACTAGAATCCTACGAGCAGTACTTC.

The rearrangement links TRBV25-1 to TRBJ1-2; the D gene is possibly TRBD1 (5 bases). CDR1 MGHDK and CDR2 SYGVNS come from the germline V gene. V lost 4 bases, J lost 4 bases, and 13 bases lay in between. This CDR3 has 14 residues. CDR3 sequence (DNA): TGTGCCAGCAGTGGTGGGGCGACCTCCTATGGCTACACCTTC. It is translated as CASSGGATSYGYTF.

This chain links TRBV7-2 with TRBJ2-3, with 9 nucleotides matching TRBD1. V lost 4 bases, J lost 4 bases, and 12 bases stayed unmatched. The CDR3 consists of 17 residues. The germline CDR1 and CDR2 sequences are SGHTA and FQGNSA. CDR3: CASSSPLPGQGADTQYF. For the CDR3, the DNA is TGTGCCAGCAGCTCCCCTCTACCGGGACAGGGAGCAGATACGCAGTATTTT. The complete variable domain, with remaining parts taken from reference TRBV7-2 and TRBJ2-3, reads GAGVSQSPSNKVTEKGKDVELRCDPISGHTALYWYRQSLGQGLEFLIYFQGNSAPDKSGLPSDRFSAERTGGSVSTLTIQRTQQEDSAVYLCASSSPLPGQGADTQYFGPGTRLTVL.

V is TRBV29-1 and J is TRBJ2-7; 10 nucleotides align to TRBD1. The germline V gene encodes CDR1 SQVTM and CDR2 ANQGSEA. With V trimmed by 3 bases and J by 2 bases, 1 base remained unmatched. The CDR3 sequence is 13 residues long. CDR3 sequence: CSVEGQGTYEQYF. The CDR3 bases are TGCAGCGTTGAGGGACAGGGGACCTACGAGCAGTACTTC.

This clone was counted between two and nine times. V gene TRBV10-3 combines with J gene TRBJ1-2; 7 positions match TRBD1. Germline V lookup: CDR1 ENHRY, CDR2 SYGVKD. The V and J ends lost 7 bases and 8 bases, in that order; junction bases with no gene match: 7. This CDR3 spans 12 amino acids. The CDR3 spells CAIMTRGLGYTF. CDR3 sequence (DNA): TGTGCCATCATGACGAGGGGGCTGGGCTACACCTTC.

The chain has TRBV29-1 and TRBJ2-1; possible D gene TRBD2, 6 bases. Deletions cut 6 bases from V and 0 bases from J, with 21 bases between. Germline V CDR1 and CDR2: SQVTM, ANQGSEA. The CDR3 has 17 amino acids. CDR3 coding DNA: TGCAGCGTCCCCGTCGTCCCCGGGACTCACTCCTACAATGAGCAGTTCTTC. This sequence encodes CSVPVVPGTHSYNEQFF.

This chain links TRBV28 with TRBJ2-3; D possibly corresponds to TRBD1 (6 bases). Germline CDR1 MDHEN, CDR2 SYDVKM. The CDR3 spans 12 residues. The V end was cut by 9 bases, the J end by 5 bases, with 12 bases between. The CDR3 here is CASTSGVDTQYF. The CDR3 DNA sequence: TGTGCCAGTACTTCAGGGGTAGATACGCAGTATTTT.

The chain links TRBV9 to TRBJ2-5; 7 bases agree with TRBD1. This CDR3 is built from 14 residues. Trimming removed 4 bases from V and 2 bases from J; junction bases left unmatched: 5. Germline CDR1 is SGDLS and CDR2 is YYNGEE. The CDR3 DNA reads TGTGCCAGCAGCCCTCAGGGGGTACAAGAGACCCAGTACTTC. Its translation: CASSPQGVQETQYF.

In its sample, this clone was seen a few times. The identical CDR3 is also encoded by other nucleotide sequences in the sample. The chain has TRBV5-1 and TRBJ2-2; 11 bases match TRBD2. Trimming at V came to 0 bases and at J to 5 bases, leaving 9 bases not matched to a gene. The CDR3 contains 18 residues. CDR1 is SGHRS and CDR2 is YFSETQ in the germline V gene. CDR3 region: CASSLEGLAGGNTGELFF. In nucleotides, the CDR3 is TGCGCCAGCAGCTTGGAAGGTCTAGCGGGAGGAAATACCGGGGAGCTGTTTTTT.

This clone turned up a few times. The chain recombines TRBV4-1 with TRBJ1-2; the match to TRBD1 covers 8 bases. Germline lookup yields CDR1 MGHRA and CDR2 YSYEKL. V lost 0 bases and J lost 7; bases outside the gene matches: 10. The CDR3 loop spans 16 amino acids. The CDR3 bases are TGCGCCAGCAGCCAAGAGGTGGGGACAGGAGGCTCTGGCTACACCTTC. Residues: CASSQEVGTGGSGYTF.

The chain combines TRBV5-6 with TRBJ1-5; D perhaps matches TRBD1 (5 bases). V was clipped by 0 bases and J by 7 bases, with 11 bases between them. This CDR3 spans 14 amino acids. Per germline, CDR1 SGHDT and CDR2 YYEEEE. The CDR3 DNA reads as TGTGCCAGCAGCTTGGTGGGCGGGGGACAGCCCCAGCATTTT. Translating it yields CASSLVGGGQPQHF.

This chain joins TRBV9 and TRBJ2-1, with D hard to call. Germline V gene data show CDR1 as SGDLS and CDR2 as YYNGEE. There are 16 residues in the CDR3. V lost 2 bases, J lost 0 bases, and 12 bases lay in between. DNA for the CDR3: TGTGCCAGCAGCGTCGGTGGGCTTAGCTCCTACAATGAGCAGTTCTTC. Translating it yields CASSVGGLSSYNEQFF. The full variable domain, rest sourced from reference TRBV9 and TRBJ2-1, is DSGVTQTPKHLITATGQRVTLRCSPRSGDLSVYWYQQSLDQGLQFLIQYYNGEERAKGNILERFSAQQFPDLHSELNLSSLELGDSALYFCASSVGGLSSYNEQFFGPGTRLTVL.

Written as DNA, the CDR3 is TGCGCCAGCAGCCAAGAGGTGGCAGGGGCCCTAATTTCGGGCTACACCTTC. Protein product: CASSQEVAGALISGYTF. The rearrangement joins TRBV4-1 to TRBJ1-2; possibly TRBD1 for D (6 bases). This CDR3 is 17 amino acids long. V was clipped by 0 bases and J by 8 bases, with 22 bases between them. Germline CDR1 and CDR2: MGHRA and YSYEKL.

The chain joins TRBV5-1 to TRBJ2-5, with 8 bases identical to TRBD1. The length of the CDR3 is 12 residues. Germline CDR1 SGHRS, CDR2 YFSETQ. V dropped 4 bases and J dropped 8; count of bases not matched to a gene: 4. The CDR3 sequence: CASSLGQGTQYF. In DNA, the CDR3 is TGCGCCAGCAGCCTTGGACAGGGAACCCAGTACTTC.

The rearrangement uses TRBV15 and TRBJ2-5; the match to TRBD1 covers 9 bases. Germline V gene sequence: CDR1 LNHNV, CDR2 YYDKDF (reference sequence). The CDR3 runs 16 residues. The ends lost 5 bases at V and 5 bases at J; junction bases unmatched: 12. DNA of the CDR3: TGTGCCACCAGCCTCAACCCCGGACAGGGGAGCGAGACCCAGTACTTC. Translating gives CATSLNPGQGSETQYF.

The rearrangement joins TRBV5-4 to TRBJ2-2, with TRBD2 matching over 9 bases. Per the germline V gene, CDR1 is SGHNT and CDR2 is YYREEE (reference sequence). V gave up 0 bases and J gave up 8 bases; unmatched junction bases: 5. The CDR3 loop spans 15 amino acids. CDR3 region: CASSLDGTSWGELFF. CDR3 DNA sequence: TGTGCCAGCAGCTTGGATGGGACTAGCTGGGGGGAGCTGTTTTTT.

The chain joins TRBV19 to TRBJ2-3, with TRBD2 identical over 10 bases. The germline CDR1 and CDR2 sequences are LNHDA and SQIVND (reference sequence). J gave up 1 base and V 4 bases, and 11 bases lay outside the gene matches. This CDR3 spans 18 amino acids. The CDR3 reads CASSNSGGARPRTDTQYF. For the CDR3, the DNA is TGTGCCAGTAGTAACAGCGGGGGGGCCCGTCCGCGCACAGATACGCAGTATTTT.

The rearrangement links TRBV5-6 to TRBJ2-5; 8 bases map to TRBD2. Germline V lookup: CDR1 SGHDT, CDR2 YYEEEE. V lost 5 bases to trimming and J lost 5 bases; unmatched junction nucleotides: 2. The CDR3 covers 12 residues. Here the CDR3 DNA reads TGTGCCAGCAGACGACTAGCGGAGACCCAGTACTTC. Translation gives CASRRLAETQYF. The entire variable domain, with the rest obtained from reference TRBV5-6 and TRBJ2-5, is as follows: DAGVTQSPTHLIKTRGQQVTLRCSPKSGHDTVSWYQQALGQGPQFIFQYYEEEERQRGNFPDRFSGHQFPNYSSELNVNALLLGDSALYLCASRRLAETQYFGPGTRLLVL.